This TCR beta chain was sequenced in a study of blood T cell repertoires in COVID-19. On the study more broadly: The cDNA or gDNA used as material had been derived from T cells, B-cell-depleted T cells, or PBMCs.

The method was immunoSEQ multiplex PCR; TCRdb's version includes in-frame clones alone and lacks a portion of them. Here the sample spans around 70,000 clones, 80% to 90% being singletons. The germline V gene encodes CDR1 SGHRS and CDR2 YFSETQ. The CDR3 covers 13 residues. J gave up 8 bases and V 3 bases, and 6 bases lay outside the gene matches. The genes are TRBV5-1 and TRBJ1-2, with 8 nucleotides matching TRBD1. Sequenced material: peripheral blood. The receptor comes from a woman of 80 years or more with active or convalescent COVID-19. CDR3 DNA sequence: TGCGCCAGCAGCTCTGGACAGGGTCAGGGCTACACCTTC. Protein: CASSSGQGQGYTF. The variable domain in full, with the rest retrieved from reference TRBV5-1 and TRBJ1-2, is KAGVTQTPRYLIKTRGQQVTLSCSPISGHRSVSWYQQTPGQGLQFLFEYFSETQRNKGNFPGRFSGRQFSNSRSEMNVSTLELGDSALYLCASSSGQGQGYTFGSGTRLTVV.